What follows is one T cell receptor (beta chain) and its context. The record originates from a study of cytomegalovirus exposure and HLA in healthy donors. The ends were cut back, 7 bases at V and 4 bases at J, with 10 bases in the middle. CDR3 length: 12 amino acids. CDR1 MDHEN and CDR2 SYDVKM come from the germline V gene. Measured with immunoSEQ multiplex PCR; TCRdb has only the in-frame clones, and not every one. Here the sample spans tens of thousands of clones, approximately 90% being singletons. This chain connects TRBV28 to TRBJ1-1; a possible D gene is TRBD1 (6 bases). The clonotype was recovered from a young man in good health and CMV-seronegative. The sequenced sample consisted of PBMCs. CDR3 amino acids: CASIRDTTEAFF. The CDR3 region has the DNA TGTGCCAGCATAAGGGACACCACTGAAGCTTTCTTT.